This TCR beta chain emerged from a study of PD-1 blockade in mismatch repair-deficient tumors. Overall study context: All were previously treated, progressing patients with approximately 12 mismatch repair-deficient cancer types.

There are many counts of this clone. Its antigen remains unknown. Looked up from germline, CDR1 is SGHVS and CDR2 is FQNEAQ. The trim removed 5 bases at V and 8 bases at J, leaving 8 bases unmatched. The CDR3 length is 14 residues. Mismatch repair deficiency was confirmed in all patients, by PCR or immunohistochemistry. TCRs were sequenced from a few patients responding to pembrolizumab. Libraries were prepared by immunoSEQ multiplex PCR; TCRdb keeps only in-frame clonotypes and omits some of them. The sample consists of roughly 130,000 clones, around nine tenths of them appearing once. Overall study results and limits: Rapid post-treatment expansion, then contraction, generally preceding radiologic response, marked tumor-resident clones.

The sample consisted of peripheral blood, taken approximately 72 weeks after starting pembrolizumab. The sequence came from an adult with mismatch repair-deficient cancer. The chain uses TRBV7-8 and TRBJ2-7; 11 bases are shared with TRBD1. The CDR3 bases are TGTGCCAGCAGCCTCGGGACAGGGGGAAACAAGCAGTACTTC. Translation: CASSLGTGGNKQYF.